This T cell receptor beta chain originates from a study of blood T cell repertoires in COVID-19. In the study overall: Specimens from acute and convalescent COVID-19 originated in the United States, Italy and Spain. The analysed material was cDNA or gDNA that came from T cells, B-cell-depleted T cells, or PBMCs.

Per the original data handling: Using reference gene primer amplification, nucleated cell counts were estimated. Sequencing used immunoSEQ multiplex PCR; TCRdb keeps in-frame clones, though not all of them. That table is the source of V, J and clone size, and D and trimming were worked out from the DNA. Of 250,000 or so clones in the sample, about four fifths were seen once. The CDR3 spans 17 residues. The ends were cut back, 6 bases at V and 10 bases at J, with 25 bases in the middle. The germline V gene encodes CDR1 WNHNN and CDR2 SYGVQD (reference sequence). The sequence derives from a man aged 80 or over with acute or convalescent COVID-19. Sequencing was done on a sample of peripheral blood. The rearrangement joins TRBV10-1 to TRBJ1-6, with D tentatively TRBD1 (6 bases). CDR3 loop: CASSLGQTTRRASPLHF. DNA of the CDR3: TGCGCCAGCAGCTTAGGACAGACTACCAGGCGGGCCTCACCCCTCCACTTT.